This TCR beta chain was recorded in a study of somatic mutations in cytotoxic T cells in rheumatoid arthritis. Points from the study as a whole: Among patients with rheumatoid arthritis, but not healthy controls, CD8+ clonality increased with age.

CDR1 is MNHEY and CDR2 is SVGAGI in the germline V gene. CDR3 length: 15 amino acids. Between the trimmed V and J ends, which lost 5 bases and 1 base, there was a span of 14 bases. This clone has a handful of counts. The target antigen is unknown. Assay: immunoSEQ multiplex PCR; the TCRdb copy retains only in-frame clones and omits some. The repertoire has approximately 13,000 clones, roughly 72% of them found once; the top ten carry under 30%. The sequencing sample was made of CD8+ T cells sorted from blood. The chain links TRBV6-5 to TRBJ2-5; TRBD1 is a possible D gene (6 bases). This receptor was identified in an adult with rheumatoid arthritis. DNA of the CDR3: TGTGCCAGCAGTGTGGGGGCTAGGGCCCAAGAGACCCAGTACTTC. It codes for CASSVGARAQETQYF.